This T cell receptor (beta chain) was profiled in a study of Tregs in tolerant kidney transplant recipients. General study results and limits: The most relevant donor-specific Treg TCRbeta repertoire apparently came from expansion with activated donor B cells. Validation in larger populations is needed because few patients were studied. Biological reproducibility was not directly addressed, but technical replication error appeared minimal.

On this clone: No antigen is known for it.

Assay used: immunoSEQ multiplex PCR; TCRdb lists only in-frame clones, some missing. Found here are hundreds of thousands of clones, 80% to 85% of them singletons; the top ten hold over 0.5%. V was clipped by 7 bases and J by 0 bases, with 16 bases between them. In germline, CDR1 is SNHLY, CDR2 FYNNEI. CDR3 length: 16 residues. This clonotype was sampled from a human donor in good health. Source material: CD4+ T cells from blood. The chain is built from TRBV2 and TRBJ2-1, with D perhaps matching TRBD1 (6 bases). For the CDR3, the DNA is TGTGCCAGCACCCATCAGGACAGAAGCTCCTACAATGAGCAGTTCTTC. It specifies CASTHQDRSSYNEQFF.